Listed below are T cell receptor beta chains from one sample, sequenced in a study of cytomegalovirus exposure and HLA in healthy donors. TCRdb keeps only in-frame clones here, not all; method: immunoSEQ multiplex PCR. The table records under 150,000 clones, around 86% of them present only once. What was sequenced was PBMCs. These receptors originate from a man between 18 and 35 years old in good health and CMV-seronegative. CDR3s include the opening cysteine and the closing phenylalanine or tryptophan. D genes are given only for firm matches. Rows may omit the clone size; those that give it use once, few, many or a size class.

clone size	V gene	J gene	D gene	CDR3 DNA	CDR3 protein
.	TRBV7-9	TRBJ1-6	.	TGTGCCAGCGCTTCGGGGGACTCACCCCTCCACTTT	CASASGDSPLHF
once	TRBV11-2	TRBJ2-7	.	TGTGCCAGCAGCTTATCAGACGGGGGGCCCTACGAGCAGTACTTC	CASSLSDGGPYEQYF
once	TRBV9	TRBJ1-6	TRBD1	TGTGCCAGCAGCGTAGGAGGGGGCGGTGTGAGTTCACCCCTCCACTTT	CASSVGGGGVSSPLHF
once	TRBV4-1	TRBJ2-7	.	TGCGCCAGCAGCCAACCTTTAACGGGGAGCCACTACGAGCAGTACTTC	CASSQPLTGSHYEQYF
.	TRBV4-2	TRBJ2-7	.	TGTGCCAGCAGCCAAGGGACAGTGAGCTCCTACGAGCAGTACTTC	CASSQGTVSSYEQYF
.	TRBV14	TRBJ2-3	TRBD1	TGTGCCAGCACCCCAGGTGGACAGGGTTTGTATACGCAGTATTTT	CASTPGGQGLYTQYF
.	TRBV4-2	TRBJ2-1	.	TGTGCCAGCAGCCCGCAGAACCCGACATGGGCCCTATCCTACAATGAGCAGTTCTTC	CASSPQNPTWALSYNEQFF
.	TRBV9	TRBJ1-1	.	TGTGCCAGCAGCCCCACCGGGGACACTGAAGCTTTCTTT	CASSPTGDTEAFF
.	TRBV2	TRBJ1-3	.	TGTGCCAGCAGTGACGGGGGGATCTCTGGAAACACCATATATTTT	CASSDGGISGNTIYF
.	TRBV7-2	TRBJ1-6	.	TGTGCCAGCAGCCCCAGATCCAATTCACCCCTCCACTTT	CASSPRSNSPLHF
.	TRBV6-6	TRBJ1-5	.	TGTGCCAGCAGTTTGGGGCGCGCGGATCAGCCCCAGCATTTT	CASSLGRADQPQHF
.	TRBV28	TRBJ1-1	TRBD1	TGTGCCAGCGGACAGGGGTCGTCTGAAGCTTTCTTT	CASGQGSSEAFF
.	TRBV21-1	TRBJ2-5	.	TGTGCCAGCAGCAAAAACCCTGGGACAGCAGAGACCCAGTACTTC	CASSKNPGTAETQYF
.	TRBV5-4	TRBJ1-2	TRBD1	TGTGCCAGCACCCCCGAGGGCAACAGGGGTTTTGGCTACACCTTC	CASTPEGNRGFGYTF
.	TRBV4-1	TRBJ1-6	.	TGCGCCAGCAGCCAAGAGGCGACTGTAAATTCACCCCTCCACTTT	CASSQEATVNSPLHF
.	TRBV9	TRBJ1-1	.	TGTGCCAGCAGCGTGCGGGCCCTGAACACTGAAGCTTTCTTT	CASSVRALNTEAFF
.	TRBV5-6	TRBJ2-3	TRBD2	TGTGCCAGCAGCCTTCCGGGACTAGCGGGTGCAGATACGCAGTATTTT	CASSLPGLAGADTQYF
.	TRBV2	TRBJ1-6	.	TGTGCCAGCAGTGGACTGTCGGGGTGGTATAATTCACCCCTCCACTTT	CASSGLSGWYNSPLHF
once	TRBV19	TRBJ1-6	TRBD1	TGTGCCAGCCGGCGGGACAGGGGGAATTCACCCCTCCACTTT	CASRRDRGNSPLHF
.	TRBV9	TRBJ2-1	TRBD2	TGTGCCAGCAGCCAAGGGTTAGGGACTATACGGGTACGGGCAGGTGAGCAGTTCTTC	CASSQGLGTIRVRAGEQFF
.	TRBV7-6	TRBJ1-1	.	TGTGCCAGCAGCTTATCGACGGCGGGGGTGAACACTGAAGCTTTCTTT	CASSLSTAGVNTEAFF
.	TRBV7-6	TRBJ1-3	.	TGTGCCAGCAGCTTAGGTTGGAGCAGAACATCTGGAAACACCATATATTTT	CASSLGWSRTSGNTIYF
.	TRBV2	TRBJ2-7	TRBD1	TGTGCCAGCAGTGAGGAGAGGGGGCGCGAGCAGTACTTC	CASSEERGREQYF
.	TRBV7-9	TRBJ1-4	.	TGTGCCAGCAGATCCGGGACAACTAATGAAAAACTGTTTTTT	CASRSGTTNEKLFF
.	TRBV30	TRBJ1-2	TRBD1	TGTGCCTGGAGTGTACGGGACAGAACCTTACCTAACTATGGCTACACCTTC	CAWSVRDRTLPNYGYTF
.	TRBV5-4	TRBJ2-7	.	TGTGCCAGCAGCAACAGGCGGTCCTACGAGCAGTACTTC	CASSNRRSYEQYF
.	TRBV29-1	TRBJ1-1	TRBD1	TGCAGCGCACGGGACAGGGGGGGAACTGAAGCTTTCTTT	CSARDRGGTEAFF
.	TRBV7-9	TRBJ1-2	.	TGTGCCAGCAGCTTAGCCACAGGAGGCTACACCTTC	CASSLATGGYTF
.	TRBV30	TRBJ2-3	TRBD1	TGTGCCTGGAGTCAAGACTCTCGACAGGGGTTTTCATATACGCAGTATTTT	CAWSQDSRQGFSYTQYF
.	TRBV7-2	TRBJ1-2	TRBD1	TGTGCCAGCAGCACGCCGGGACAGGGCCCTTCAAACTATGGCTACACCTTC	CASSTPGQGPSNYGYTF
.	TRBV7-9	TRBJ1-5	.	TGTGCCAGCAGCGAGACAGGAAACAATCAGCCCCAGCATTTT	CASSETGNNQPQHF
.	TRBV27	TRBJ2-1	TRBD2	TGTGCCAGCAGTCCCGGGACTAGCGGGAGTTCCCGGAATGAGCAGTTCTTC	CASSPGTSGSSRNEQFF
.	TRBV5-1	TRBJ1-6	TRBD1	TGCGCCAGCTCACTTCAGGGGGCGAATTCACCCCTCCACTTT	CASSLQGANSPLHF
.	TRBV18	TRBJ1-2	TRBD1	TGTTCGGCCAGAGGGACAGGGCTTAACTATGGCTACACCTTC	CSARGTGLNYGYTF
.	TRBV21-1	TRBJ1-5	.	TGTGCCAGCAGCCGTAATCTAGGCCAGGGAGGTCAGCCCCAGCATTTT	CASSRNLGQGGQPQHF
.	TRBV6-4	TRBJ2-1	.	TGTGCCAGCAGTGACTATCAGTACAATGAGCAGTTCTTC	CASSDYQYNEQFF
.	TRBV5-6	TRBJ1-1	TRBD1	TGTGCCAGCAGCTATGCGCAGGACAGGGGTTATAACACTGAAGCTTTCTTT	CASSYAQDRGYNTEAFF
once	TRBV5-6	TRBJ2-2	TRBD1	TGTGCCAGCAGCTTGATCGTGTTGAGACAGGGGCCTCCCGGGGAGCTGTTTTTT	CASSLIVLRQGPPGELFF
.	TRBV6-1	TRBJ2-7	TRBD2	TGTGCCAGCAGAGGGACTATATGGGTTTACTTC	CASRGTIWVYF
.	TRBV4-3	TRBJ1-2	TRBD1	TGCGCCAGCAGCCAAGCCCCGGGACAGGGCATTGATGGCTACACCTTC	CASSQAPGQGIDGYTF
.	TRBV19	TRBJ1-2	TRBD1	TGTGCCAGTCAATACAGGGGGCCCAACTATGGCTACACCTTC	CASQYRGPNYGYTF
.	TRBV7-9	TRBJ1-1	.	TGTGCCAGCACCCACCGGGAGGGCAGGAAAACTGAAGCTTTCTTT	CASTHREGRKTEAFF
.	TRBV18	TRBJ1-2	TRBD1	TGTGCCAGCTCACCACAGGGGGCTGGGGGCTACACCTTC	CASSPQGAGGYTF
.	TRBV7-9	TRBJ2-7	.	TGTGCCAGCAGCTTAGTTATCAGCTACGAGCAGTACTTC	CASSLVISYEQYF
few	TRBV10-3	TRBJ1-1	TRBD1	TGTGCCATCAGCCTGACAGGGGGGTCCACTGAAGCTTTCTTT	CAISLTGGSTEAFF
.	TRBV11-3	TRBJ1-1	.	TGTGCCAGCAGCCGTAAAGGAGGCACTGAAGCTTTCTTT	CASSRKGGTEAFF
.	TRBV7-9	TRBJ2-7	.	TGTGCCAGCAGCTTTTGGACAGAGGAAAACGAGCAGTACTTC	CASSFWTEENEQYF
.	TRBV6-5	TRBJ1-1	.	TGTGCCAGCAGTTACTCCCCCGGGAGGAGATCCACTGAAGCTTTCTTT	CASSYSPGRRSTEAFF
.	TRBV27	TRBJ1-5	TRBD1	TGTGCCAGCACCAGCAGGGGGGACAATCAGCCCCAGCATTTT	CASTSRGDNQPQHF
.	TRBV7-2	TRBJ1-1	.	TGTGCCAGCAGCCCCCCGGAGGCCAAGCAAAGGTTGGTCTCTGAAGCTTTCTTT	CASSPPEAKQRLVSEAFF
.	TRBV9	TRBJ2-7	.	TGTGCCAGCAGCGTAGGCGGGTCTACCTCCTACGAGCAGTACTTC	CASSVGGSTSYEQYF
.	TRBV9	TRBJ2-1	TRBD2	TGTGCCAGCAGCGTAGTAGCGGGCAACTACAATGAGCAGTTCTTC	CASSVVAGNYNEQFF
.	TRBV4-2	TRBJ1-4	.	TGTGCCAGCAGCCAAGAAGGGAGCGAGGAACTGTTTTTT	CASSQEGSEELFF
.	TRBV5-1	TRBJ2-7	TRBD1	TGCGCCAGCAGCCGAGGACAGGAGAGGTACGAGCAGTACTTC	CASSRGQERYEQYF
.	TRBV10-1	TRBJ2-7	.	TGCGCCAGCATTTCACCGGTGACCTACGAGCAGTACTTC	CASISPVTYEQYF
.	TRBV15	TRBJ1-2	.	TGTGCCACCAGCAGAGAATCAGGGATCGGCTATGGCTACACCTTC	CATSRESGIGYGYTF
.	TRBV19	TRBJ1-5	.	TGTGCCAGTAGTATCAGGAGGGAGGTGGGTCAGCCCCAGCATTTT	CASSIRREVGQPQHF
once	TRBV19	TRBJ1-1	.	TGTGCCAGTAACCATCAGGGGCCGAACACTGAAGCTTTCTTT	CASNHQGPNTEAFF
.	TRBV28	TRBJ1-2	.	TGTGCCAGCAGTTTAGTTCAAAACTATGGCTACACCTTC	CASSLVQNYGYTF